This TCR beta chain stems from a study of T cell responses to AZD1222 COVID-19 vaccine. The ends were cut back, 4 bases at V and 8 bases at J, with 20 bases in the middle. Looked up from germline, CDR1 is LNHDA and CDR2 is SQIVND (reference sequence). The CDR3 runs 16 residues. The method was immunoSEQ multiplex PCR; TCRdb's version includes in-frame clones alone and lacks a portion of them. The table lists 160,000 or so clones, around 92% of them singletons. Points on this clone: As yet, its antigen is unknown.

The study, taken as a whole, reports: CD4 TCRs associated with vaccination spanned spike, dominating at 160-218 and 743-854. Unmutated variant regions are reportedly the target of nearly half of TCRs that are spike-specific. The repertoires were collected only after the peak T cell response.

This receptor was taken from an adult who received the AZD1222 COVID-19 vaccine. V gene TRBV19 combines with J gene TRBJ1-4; D perhaps matches TRBD1 (5 bases). Here the sequenced sample was peripheral blood, taken 28 days after the second AZD1222 dose. CDR3 nucleotide sequence: TGTGCCAGTAGTACAATTCCGGGACCTAGGAAAGAAAAACTGTTTTTT. Its translation is CASSTIPGPRKEKLFF. Complete variable domain (other parts from reference TRBV19 and TRBJ1-4): DGGITQSPKYLFRKEGQNVTLSCEQNLNHDAMYWYRQDPGQGLRLIYYSQIVNDFQKGDIAEGYSVSREKKESFPLTVTSAQKNPTAFYLCASSTIPGPRKEKLFFGSGTQLSVL.